The 29 T cell receptor beta chains below were found in one sample sequenced in a study of blood T cell repertoires in COVID-19. The repertoire was sequenced with immunoSEQ multiplex PCR; TCRdb's copy has only in-frame clones and lacks some. The sample yields about 120,000 clones, 82% seen once. Sequencing was performed on peripheral blood. All receptors derive from a woman aged 65 to 85 with acute or convalescent COVID-19.

This clone was observed a single time. This chain joins TRBV4-2 and TRBJ1-4; unclear D gene. Germline CDR1 is LGHNA and CDR2 is YNFKEQ. V lost 4 bases to trimming and J lost 0 bases, with 12 bases between them. CDR3 length: 16 residues. The CDR3 loop reads CASSPQATATNEKLFF. For the CDR3, the DNA is TGTGCCAGCAGCCCGCAGGCCACTGCAACTAATGAAAAACTGTTTTTT.

The rearrangement uses TRBV11-2 and TRBJ1-1, with D tentatively TRBD1 (5 bases). Germline V gene data show CDR1 as SGHAT and CDR2 as FQNNGV. This CDR3 spans 13 amino acids. Deletions cut 5 bases from V and 1 base from J, with 8 bases between. The CDR3 loop is CASSITGNTEAFF. CDR3 in DNA: TGTGCCAGCAGCATAACAGGGAACACTGAAGCTTTCTTT.

The chain carries TRBV28 and TRBJ2-4; tentatively, D is TRBD2 (6 bases). Looked up from germline, CDR1 is MDHEN and CDR2 is SYDVKM. This CDR3 is built from 17 residues. V lost 3 bases to trimming and J lost 7 bases, with 22 bases between them. The CDR3 here is CASSFISGGRVRNIQYF. The CDR3 nucleotides read TGTGCCAGCAGTTTCATTAGCGGCGGCAGGGTTCGCAACATTCAGTACTTC.

V and J are TRBV2 and TRBJ2-5, with 7 positions matching TRBD2. This CDR3 comprises 15 residues. Germline V CDR1 and CDR2: SNHLY, FYNNEI. V was pared by 5 bases and J by 5 bases, with 11 bases of the junction left unmatched. This CDR3 is CASSSALAAWETQYF. As DNA, the CDR3 is TGTGCCAGCAGTTCAGCCCTAGCGGCTTGGGAGACCCAGTACTTC.

The chain combines TRBV4-3 with TRBJ2-1, with 8 bases that match TRBD1. The ends lost 0 bases at V and 10 bases at J; junction bases unmatched: 8. The CDR3 contains 15 residues. Germline V CDR1 and CDR2: LGHNA, YSLEER. The CDR3 region is CASSQDDLGTGEQFF. The CDR3 bases are TGCGCCAGCAGCCAAGACGACTTAGGGACAGGCGAGCAGTTCTTC.

This sequence joins TRBV9 and TRBJ2-3; 7 bases are a match to TRBD2. The junction had 7 bases not matched to a gene; V was cut back by 6 bases and J by 0 bases. The CDR3 is 15 amino acids. Germline V gene data show CDR1 as SGDLS and CDR2 as YYNGEE. CDR3 in DNA: TGTGCCAGCACGATGGGAGGGCTGAGCACAGATACGCAGTATTTT. As protein: CASTMGGLSTDTQYF.

The V gene is TRBV5-6, the J gene TRBJ2-2; D ambiguous. Germline V gene lookup returns CDR1 SGHDT and CDR2 YYEEEE. V gave up 0 bases and J gave up 6 bases, with 3 bases separating them. The CDR3 is 12 residues long. The CDR3 DNA is TGTGCCAGCAGCTTGGCAGCCGGGGAGCTGTTTTTT. Amino acids: CASSLAAGELFF.

The rearrangement uses TRBV7-8 and TRBJ2-1, with 12 positions matching TRBD2. J lost 7 bases, V lost 5 bases, and 6 bases had no gene match. Germline V CDR1 and CDR2: SGHVS, FQNEAQ. The CDR3 contains 15 residues. Here the CDR3 DNA reads TGTGCCAGCAGCGAACGGACTAGCGGGGTGAATGAGCAGTTCTTC. The encoded protein is CASSERTSGVNEQFF.

The chain has TRBV3-1 (or the pseudogene TRBV3-2) and TRBJ2-1; D perhaps matches TRBD2 (5 bases). The germline CDR1 and CDR2 sequences are LGHDT and YNNKEL (reference sequence). The CDR3 extends over 14 amino acids. The V and J ends lost 0 bases and 10 bases respectively, with 13 bases between them. The CDR3 DNA reads TGTGCCAGCAGCCAAGATGCGGGTCGGGAAGAGCAGTTCTTC. Protein product: CASSQDAGREEQFF.

V and J are TRBV7-9 and TRBJ2-2, with D possibly matching TRBD1 (6 bases). With 4 bases removed from V and 0 bases from J, the gap between germline ends came to 15 bases. Germline CDR1 is SEHNR and CDR2 is FQNEAQ (reference sequence). The CDR3 has 17 residues. CDR3 DNA sequence: TGTGCCAGCAGCTCACCAATAGGGGGTTCGAACACCGGGGAGCTGTTTTTT. Its protein product is CASSSPIGGSNTGELFF.

This chain links TRBV2 with TRBJ1-1; D is uncertain. CDR3 length: 12 amino acids. Germline CDR1 reads SNHLY; CDR2 reads FYNNEI. Trimming removed 4 bases at V and 7 bases at J, with 10 bases between. As DNA, the CDR3 is TGTGCCAGCAGTGTAGAGGGAATTGAAGCTTTCTTT. This gives the protein CASSVEGIEAFF.

The J gene is TRBJ1-2, the V gene TRBV7-6; TRBD1 matches 9 bases. Germline CDR1 and CDR2: SGHVS and FNYEAQ. Unmatched junction bases numbered 5, after V lost 1 base and J lost 5 bases. This CDR3 spans 15 amino acids. The CDR3 DNA sequence: TGTGCCAGCAGCTTAGTACAGGGGGCACGATATGGCTACACCTTC. It codes for CASSLVQGARYGYTF.

This clone was seen just once. The chain carries TRBV6-5 and TRBJ1-2; the D gene is possibly TRBD1 (5 bases). The CDR3 is 13 residues long. The germline V gene has CDR1 MNHEY and CDR2 SVGAGI. Trimming removed 7 bases at V and 6 bases at J, with 15 bases between. The CDR3 DNA reads TGTGCCAGCACTGGGGGGGGAGGCCATGGCTACACCTTC. As protein: CASTGGGGHGYTF.

The chain uses TRBV6-2 or TRBV6-3 and TRBJ2-1, with 7 bases aligning to TRBD1. There are 14 residues in the CDR3. Per the germline V gene, CDR1 is MNHEY and CDR2 is SVGEGT. With V trimmed by 2 bases and J by 6 bases, 4 bases remained unmatched. Here the CDR3 reads CASSYETGSNEQFF. CDR3 coding DNA: TGTGCCAGCAGTTACGAGACAGGGAGCAATGAGCAGTTCTTC.

The DNA for the CDR3 is TGTGCCAGCAGCTTCTCCTTGACAGGGTCGGGAGATACGCAGTATTTT. Translation gives CASSFSLTGSGDTQYF. The chain links TRBV9 to TRBJ2-3; 7 bases fit TRBD1. V shed 4 bases and J 5 bases; nucleotides not matched to a gene: 13. Germline CDR1 SGDLS, CDR2 YYNGEE. This CDR3 contains 16 residues.

This clone was recorded once. The V call is TRBV5-1, the J call TRBJ2-3, with 9 bases that match TRBD2. J was trimmed by 2 bases and V by 8 bases; bases with no gene match: 6. CDR3 length equals 14 residues. The germline V gene encodes CDR1 SGHRS and CDR2 YFSETQ. CDR3 loop: CASISGGPTDTQYF. The CDR3 DNA follows: TGCGCCAGTATCAGCGGGGGGCCCACAGATACGCAGTATTTT.

The chain is built from TRBV2 and TRBJ2-1; perhaps TRBD1 as D (6 bases). Germline CDR1 reads SNHLY; CDR2 reads FYNNEI. V was pared by 3 bases and J by 7 bases, with 13 bases between. This CDR3 is 14 amino acids long. The CDR3 loop is CASSEVRGNNEQFF. CDR3 DNA sequence: TGTGCCAGCAGTGAGGTCAGGGGTAATAATGAGCAGTTCTTC.

This chain links TRBV2 with TRBJ1-5; D may be TRBD1 (6 bases). Germline CDR1 SNHLY, CDR2 FYNNEI. This CDR3 comprises 14 residues. Trimming took 4 bases from V and 2 from J, leaving 9 bases between them. The CDR3 nucleotides are TGTGCCAGCAGTGCAGGGGATGGCAATCAGCCCCAGCATTTT. This sequence encodes CASSAGDGNQPQHF.

Notes on this clone: Germline and junction disagree at one end, which may indicate a read error. The CDR3 DNA sequence: TGTGCCAGCAGCCAAGACCCGGCGGGGGGGCCGATCTTC. Translated, it gives CASSQDPAGGPIF. The V call is TRBV3-1 (or the pseudogene TRBV3-2), the J call TRBJ2-1; 9 bases align to TRBD2. Germline CDR1 and CDR2: LGHDT and YNNKEL (reference sequence). The CDR3 has 13 amino acids.

V usage is TRBV9 and J usage is TRBJ1-5; D gene uncertain. The CDR3 spans 13 residues. Germline V gene sequence: CDR1 SGDLS, CDR2 YYNGEE. Deletions cut 0 bases from V and 3 bases from J, with 4 bases between. This CDR3 is CASSVGDNQPQHF. CDR3 nucleotide sequence: TGTGCCAGCAGCGTAGGCGACAATCAGCCCCAGCATTTT.

The rearrangement uses TRBV4-3 and TRBJ2-5, with TRBD2 matching 10 bases. V shed 5 bases and J 2 bases; nucleotides not matched to a gene: 5. Germline lookup yields CDR1 LGHNA and CDR2 YSLEER. This CDR3 is built from 15 residues. The CDR3 coding sequence is TGCGCCAGCAGCGTCAGCGGGGGGGTGCAAGAGACCCAGTACTTC. Translation: CASSVSGGVQETQYF.

The rearrangement links TRBV4-3 to TRBJ2-7, with 9 positions matching TRBD1. The CDR3 loop spans 15 amino acids. The J segment lost 9 bases and the V segment lost 1 base, leaving 10 bases of the junction unmatched. Per the germline V gene, CDR1 is LGHNA and CDR2 is YSLEER. CDR3: CASSQVWGQGERQYV. The CDR3 DNA reads TGCGCCAGCAGCCAAGTATGGGGACAGGGAGAAAGGCAGTACGTC.

The CDR3 nucleotides read TGTGCCAGCAGCCAAGCCATGACAGGCACCTATGGCTACACCTTC. It codes for CASSQAMTGTYGYTF. The rearrangement uses TRBV4-2 and TRBJ1-2; TRBD1 is a possible D gene (6 bases). The germline CDR1 and CDR2 sequences are LGHNA and YNFKEQ. The CDR3 contains 15 residues. Trimming removed 1 base at V and 4 bases at J, with 13 bases between.

The chain joins TRBV4-3 to TRBJ1-5, with D unresolved. Germline CDR1 and CDR2: LGHNA and YSLEER. The CDR3 has 13 amino acids. V was shortened by 2 bases and J by 7 bases, with 9 bases between the two germline ends. CDR3 DNA sequence: TGCGCCAGCAGCCAATACCGGGGACAGCCCCAGCATTTT. It codes for CASSQYRGQPQHF.

CDR3: CASSLQPANTGELFF. CDR3 nucleotide sequence: TGTGCCAGCTCCCTACAGCCGGCTAACACCGGGGAGCTGTTTTTT. The rearrangement uses TRBV18 and TRBJ2-2; no firm D call. V was shortened by 6 bases and J by 2 bases, with 13 bases between the two germline ends. The CDR3 has 15 residues. CDR1 and CDR2 (germline): KGHSH, LQKENI.

The J gene is TRBJ1-1, the V gene TRBV9, with 7 bases aligning to TRBD1. Germline CDR1 and CDR2: SGDLS and YYNGEE. The CDR3 is 16 amino acids. V was clipped by 3 bases and J by 0 bases; unmatched bases: 8. The CDR3 reads CASSAGTARMNTEAFF. As DNA, the CDR3 is TGTGCCAGCAGCGCTGGGACAGCCCGGATGAACACTGAAGCTTTCTTT.

This clone was counted only a few times. The rearrangement links TRBV4-1 to TRBJ2-1; 11 bases agree with TRBD2. This CDR3 region has 15 residues. With V trimmed by 0 bases and J by 7 bases, 2 bases remained unmatched. Germline V CDR1 and CDR2: MGHRA, YSYEKL. The CDR3, as DNA: TGCGCCAGCAGCCAAGAGGCTAGCGGGGGGAATGAGCAGTTCTTC. Protein product: CASSQEASGGNEQFF.

J is TRBJ1-4 and V is TRBV18; no clear D gene. The CDR3 length is 15 residues. The V gene lost 3 bases and the J gene lost 6 bases, with 14 bases spanning the gap. Looked up from germline, CDR1 is KGHSH and CDR2 is LQKENI. The CDR3 coding sequence is TGTGCCAGCTCACCCAGGCCCTCTCCGGATGAAAAACTGTTTTTT. It translates to CASSPRPSPDEKLFF.

The genes are TRBV5-5 and TRBJ1-1; 11 bases are a match to TRBD1. The trim removed 0 bases at V and 5 bases at J, leaving 3 bases unmatched. This CDR3 spans 15 amino acids. Germline assignment: CDR1 SGHKS and CDR2 YYEKEE (reference sequence). The CDR3 protein is CASSLEGTGGTEAFF. CDR3 DNA: TGTGCCAGCAGCTTGGAAGGGACAGGGGGGACTGAAGCTTTCTTT.